A single sample is the source of the 21 T cell receptor beta chains below, sequenced in a study of blood T cells in healthy people across ages. Together with a sample-barcoded 5' primer, a J-beta primer mix was included in a second PCR lasting roughly 6 to 12 cycles. TCRdb called the 5' RACE reads again in MiXCR, with one record for every CDR3 protein. In the table there are 650,000 to 700,000 distinct CDR3 sequences, about 32% of which are singletons. The sequenced sample was blood. The receptors shown here come from a woman older than 75 in good health.

This clonotype was detected a few times. A read error may be the cause here, since a much bigger clone is one base away. The chain combines TRBV7-3 with TRBJ2-1, with D perhaps matching TRBD1 (6 bases). The CDR3 loop spans 15 amino acids. CDR1 SGHTA and CDR2 FQGTGA come from the germline V gene. Trimming took 2 bases from V and 7 from J, leaving 15 bases between them. The chain's CDR3 is CASSLQGLARNEQFF. CDR3 nucleotides: TGTGCCAGCAGCTTACAGGGGTTAGCCCGGAATGAGCAGTTCTTC.

Comments on this clonotype: This could be a read error, since a much larger clone is one nucleotide away. V and J are TRBV7-8 and TRBJ2-7, with 12 bases lining up with TRBD2. Losses at the gene ends were 8 bases for V and 6 bases for J; bases not matched to a gene: 11. This CDR3 region has 15 residues. Germline V gene lookup returns CDR1 SGHVS and CDR2 FQNEAQ. CDR3 nucleotides: TGTGCCAGCTCCGGACCTAGCGGGGGGGCCAGCGAGCAGTACTTC. Translating gives CASSGPSGGASEQYF. Combining the CDR3 with reference TRBV7-8 and TRBJ2-7 gives the whole variable domain GAGVSQSPRYKVAKRGQDVALRCDPISGHVSLFWYQQALGQGPEFLTYFQNEAQLDKSGLPSDRFFAERPEGSVSTLKIQRTQQEDSAVYLCASSGPSGGASEQYFGPGTRLTVT.

This clonotype was recorded many times. This chain connects TRBV20-1 to TRBJ1-5; no clear D gene. The length of the CDR3 is 14 residues. Per germline, CDR1 DFQATT and CDR2 SNEGSKA (reference sequence). V gave up 8 bases and J gave up 0 bases, with 14 bases separating them. The CDR3 reads CSISQFDSNQPQHF. The CDR3 DNA reads TGCAGTATTTCCCAATTTGATAGCAATCAGCCCCAGCATTTT.

The chain combines TRBV10-3 with TRBJ2-5; a weak D match, TRBD1 (6 bases). Germline lookup yields CDR1 ENHRY and CDR2 SYGVKD. With 0 bases removed from V and 5 bases from J, the gap between germline ends came to 13 bases. The CDR3 has 15 residues. CDR3 coding DNA: TGTGCCATCAGTGAGTCGGGCGGCCAGGGGGAGACCCAGTACTTC. The encoded protein is CAISESGGQGETQYF.

The chain employs TRBV28 and TRBJ2-1, with 10 bases that match TRBD2. The end of the DNA is better explained by TRBJ2-7, so the J call may be wrong. CDR3 length equals 20 residues. Germline V CDR1 and CDR2: MDHEN, SYDVKM. The CDR3 loop reads CASSLPGPMGLAGVMGEQYF. Written as DNA, the CDR3 is TGTGCCAGCAGTTTGCCGGGGCCGATGGGGCTAGCGGGAGTGATGGGCGAGCAGTACTTC.

This clonotype was observed many times. The chain carries TRBV9 and TRBJ2-3; no definite D call. The CDR3 extends over 16 amino acids. CDR1 SGDLS and CDR2 YYNGEE come from the germline V gene. Trimming left V 4 bases short and J 2 bases short, with 17 bases between. CDR3 nucleotide sequence: TGTGCCAGCAGCCCCACAGCCTCTGGATACACAGATACGCAGTATTTT. This sequence encodes CASSPTASGYTDTQYF.

This clonotype was seen more than once but under ten times. The gene calls are TRBV15 and TRBJ1-5; 7 nucleotides match TRBD1. Germline CDR1 and CDR2: LNHNV and YYDKDF (reference sequence). This CDR3 has 15 amino acids. The V gene end was trimmed by 0 bases and the J gene end by 5 bases; junction bases not matched to a gene: 4. The CDR3 DNA is TGTGCCACCAGCAGAGATACAGGGGTGGATCAGCCCCAGCATTTT. Residues: CATSRDTGVDQPQHF.

This clonotype was observed a handful of times. The V gene is TRBV5-4, the J gene TRBJ1-2; TRBD1 aligns across 7 bases. Trimming removed 4 bases from V and 8 bases from J; junction bases left unmatched: 17. Germline V gene lookup returns CDR1 SGHNT and CDR2 YYREEE (reference sequence). There are 16 residues in the CDR3. CDR3 nucleotides: TGTGCCAGCAGCATGGGGCCTGTAGGGGGCGAGGGGGGCTACACCTTC. Residues: CASSMGPVGGEGGYTF.

The chain combines TRBV30 with TRBJ1-1, with TRBD1 as a possible D gene (5 bases). The V gene lost 2 bases and the J gene lost 0 bases, with 10 bases spanning the gap. Germline V gene sequence: CDR1 GTSNPN, CDR2 SVGIG (reference sequence). This CDR3 region has 14 residues. The CDR3 DNA is TGTGCCTGGAGTCTAGGGACGGTGAACACTGAAGCTTTCTTT. Amino acids: CAWSLGTVNTEAFF.

This clonotype was counted only a few times. A read error may be the cause here, since a much bigger clone is one base away. The chain recombines TRBV20-1 with TRBJ2-5, with 10 bases that match TRBD2. This CDR3 region has 13 residues. Trimming at V came to 2 bases and at J to 11 bases, leaving 8 bases not matched to a gene. The germline V gene encodes CDR1 DFQATT and CDR2 SNEGSKA (reference sequence). The CDR3 bases are TGCAGTGCTAGACTAGCGGGGGCGAATGAGCAGTACTTC. It yields the protein CSARLAGANEQYF.

This clonotype was seen ten or more times. A much larger clonotype is one base distant, so this may be a read error. The genes are TRBV7-3 and TRBJ2-3, with D possibly being TRBD1 (6 bases). Germline loops: CDR1 SGHTA, CDR2 FQGTGA. The CDR3 is made up of 14 amino acids. Trimming cost V 5 bases and J 6 bases, with 15 bases left between them. The CDR3, as DNA: TGTGCCAGCAGCCCACAGGGAATCGGCGATACGCAGTATTTT. Amino acids: CASSPQGIGDTQYF.

This clonotype has only a few counts. A much larger clone differs by one base, so this may be a read error. V is TRBV5-1 and J is TRBJ1-1, with D possibly TRBD1 on 5 matching bases. Germline CDR1 and CDR2: SGHRS and YFSETQ. Trimming took off 0 bases at V and 4 bases at J, with 10 bases between the two ends. This CDR3 is built from 14 residues. CDR3 sequence (DNA): TGCGCCAGCAGCTTGGGACAGCCGGGCACTGAAGCTTTCTTT. Translation gives CASSLGQPGTEAFF. Variable domain in full (rest from reference TRBV5-1 and TRBJ1-1): KAGVTQTPRYLIKTRGQQVTLSCSPISGHRSVSWYQQTPGQGLQFLFEYFSETQRNKGNFPGRFSGRQFSNSRSEMNVSTLELGDSALYLCASSLGQPGTEAFFGQGTRLTVV.

This clonotype was picked up many times. The V and J genes are TRBV20-1 and TRBJ2-7; possibly TRBD2 for D (5 bases). The CDR3 is made up of 12 amino acids. Germline V gene sequence: CDR1 DFQATT, CDR2 SNEGSKA (reference sequence). Between the trimmed V and J ends, which lost 6 bases and 4 bases, there was a span of 13 bases. The chain's CDR3 is CSAGLAGYEQYF. The CDR3 DNA follows: TGCAGTGCCGGTCTAGCCGGTTACGAGCAGTACTTC.

This clonotype was picked up a small number of times. The chain couples TRBV7-2 to TRBJ1-4; TRBD1 aligns across 9 bases. CDR3 length: 14 residues. After removal of 6 bases from V and 8 bases from J, the junction contained 7 bases not matched to a gene. CDR1 is SGHTA and CDR2 is FQGNSA in the germline V gene. CDR3 sequence (DNA): TGTGCCAGCAGTAGGGACAGGGTAGGAGAAAAACTGTTTTTT. Amino acids: CASSRDRVGEKLFF.

This clonotype appeared a few times. CDR3 residues: CATSSLGVAGELFF. In DNA form, the CDR3 reads TGTGCCACCAGCTCCCTCGGGGTCGCCGGGGAGCTGTTTTTT. This chain connects TRBV15 to TRBJ2-2; perhaps TRBD2 as D (5 bases). The CDR3 runs 14 residues. Germline CDR1 reads LNHNV; CDR2 reads YYDKDF (reference sequence). The V gene lost 5 bases and the J gene lost 6 bases, with 13 bases spanning the gap. The whole variable domain, remainder taken from reference TRBV15 and TRBJ2-2, is DAMVIQNPRYQVTQFGKPVTLSCSQTLNHNVMYWYQQKSSQAPKLLFHYYDKDFNNEADTPDNFQSRRPNTSFCFLDIRSPGLGDTAMYLCATSSLGVAGELFFGEGSRLTVL.

This clonotype was found a few times. This chain uses TRBV7-2 with TRBJ2-5, with D perhaps assigned TRBD1 or TRBD2 (5 bases each). CDR1 is SGHTA, CDR2 FQGNSA, per germline. The V and J ends lost 1 base and 4 bases respectively, with 10 bases between them. The CDR3 is 14 amino acids. The CDR3 spells CASSLGGTGETQYF. In nucleotides, the CDR3 is TGTGCCAGCAGCTTAGGAGGGACGGGAGAGACCCAGTACTTC.

The chain joins TRBV2 to TRBJ2-7, with 7 positions matching TRBD1. The germline gives CDR1 SNHLY, CDR2 FYNNEI. This CDR3 is 17 amino acids long. Trimming took 4 bases from V and 0 from J; bases not matched to a gene: 12. This chain's CDR3 is CASSGRDREGRSYEQYF. In DNA form, the CDR3 reads TGTGCCAGCAGTGGGCGAGACAGGGAAGGTCGCTCCTACGAGCAGTACTTC.

In this sample, this clonotype turned up once. This may arise from a read error, as a much more abundant clone is one base away. V usage is TRBV7-2 and J usage is TRBJ1-2, with D maybe TRBD1 (5 bases). The CDR3 runs to 13 residues. Germline values: CDR1 SGHTA, CDR2 FQGNSA. V shed 2 bases and J shed 7 bases, with 11 bases lying between them. Here the CDR3 reads CASSLRDGGGYTF. CDR3 sequence (DNA): TGTGCCAGCAGCTTAAGGGACGGGGGTGGCTACACCTTC.

The rearrangement uses TRBV20-1 and TRBJ1-1; D possibly corresponds to TRBD1 (5 bases). CDR3 length: 13 amino acids. Germline CDR1 reads DFQATT; CDR2 reads SNEGSKA (reference sequence). V lost 5 bases to trimming and J lost 6 bases, with 16 bases between them. Here the CDR3 DNA reads TGCAGTGCTTGCCACGGGGGTGAGGCTGAAGCTTTCTTT. It translates to CSACHGGEAEAFF.

The V gene is TRBV20-1, the J gene TRBJ2-1, with 12 bases identical to TRBD2. The CDR3 covers 18 residues. Germline V gene data show CDR1 as DFQATT and CDR2 as SNEGSKA (reference sequence). V gave up 0 bases and J gave up 4 bases; unmatched junction bases: 10. CDR3: CSARDIWTSGVEYNEQFF. DNA for the CDR3: TGCAGTGCTAGAGACATCTGGACTAGCGGGGTCGAGTACAATGAGCAGTTCTTC.

The rearrangement links TRBV7-3 to TRBJ2-3, with D tentatively TRBD2 (7 bases). Germline-derived CDR1 and CDR2 are SGHTA and FQGTGA. CDR3 size: 16 residues. The V gene lost 5 bases and the J gene lost 0 bases, with 15 bases spanning the gap. CDR3 bases: TGTGCCAGCAGCCGGGGAGGGGGGGAAAGCACAGATACGCAGTATTTT. This sequence encodes CASSRGGGESTDTQYF.